This TCR beta chain was identified during a study of technical replicates of blood from a few donors. The CDR3 covers 13 residues. Looked up from germline, CDR1 is LNHDA and CDR2 is SQIVND (reference sequence). Trimming removed 6 bases from V and 7 bases from J; junction bases left unmatched: 5. Profiled with immunoSEQ multiplex PCR; TCRdb holds only in-frame clones, not every one. Here the sample spans some 74,000 clones, under 98% being singletons. The sample was T cells isolated from PBMCs. The J gene is TRBJ1-5, the V gene TRBV19, with 8 bases fitting TRBD1. The TCR was taken from a human donor in good health. The chain's CDR3 is CASSTQGGQPQHF. CDR3 sequence (DNA): TGTGCCAGTAGCACACAGGGGGGACAGCCCCAGCATTTT.